These T cell receptor beta chains were read from a single sample in a study of blood T cell repertoires in COVID-19. Only in-frame clones appear in the TCRdb table, and some are missing; sequencing was by immunoSEQ multiplex PCR. The sample consists of about 220,000 clones, 75% to 90% of them appearing once. The specimen sequenced was PBMCs or T cells enriched from blood (not recorded which). These receptors all come from a young woman in a cohort exposed to, infected with or recovered from COVID-19 (not recorded which). Both conserved end residues are part of each CDR3. Each record gives: J gene, clone size, V gene, D gene, CDR3 protein, CDR3 DNA. A D gene is named only where the DNA matches it firmly. A clone size is listed for some rows: how often the clone was seen (once, few, many), or a class if it is expanded.

J: TRBJ1-1
size: .
V: TRBV6-2/TRBV6-3
D: TRBD1
CDR3: CASSNGQGDTEAFF
DNA: TGTGCCAGCAGTAACGGACAGGGTGATACTGAAGCTTTCTTT

J: TRBJ2-1
size: .
V: TRBV9
D: TRBD1
CDR3: CAGGTGSGNEQFF
DNA: TGTGCCGGGGGGACAGGGAGTGGCAATGAGCAGTTCTTC

J: TRBJ2-5
size: .
V: TRBV19
D: TRBD2
CDR3: CASKPGLAGRVQETQYF
DNA: TGTGCCAGTAAACCGGGACTAGCGGGAAGGGTTCAAGAGACCCAGTACTTC

J: TRBJ1-1
size: .
V: TRBV27
D: .
CDR3: CASSFPSPEAEAFF
DNA: TGTGCCAGCAGTTTCCCCTCTCCGGAGGCTGAAGCTTTCTTT

J: TRBJ1-4
size: once
V: TRBV4-2
D: .
CDR3: CASNPPGVDEKLFF
DNA: TGTGCCAGCAACCCCCCCGGGGTTGATGAAAAACTGTTTTTT

J: TRBJ2-1
size: .
V: TRBV2
D: .
CDR3: CASSASNEQFF
DNA: TGTGCCAGCAGTGCTAGCAATGAGCAGTTCTTC

J: TRBJ2-1
size: few
V: TRBV28
D: TRBD2
CDR3: CASVLAGGPSYNEQFF
DNA: TGTGCCAGCGTACTAGCGGGGGGGCCGTCCTACAATGAGCAGTTCTTC

J: TRBJ1-4
size: .
V: TRBV19
D: TRBD1
CDR3: CASAGGGNEKLFF
DNA: TGTGCCAGTGCAGGGGGTGGTAATGAAAAACTGTTTTTT

J: TRBJ2-7
size: .
V: TRBV11-2
D: TRBD2
CDR3: CASSLEGLAGLNEQYF
DNA: TGTGCCAGCAGCTTAGAAGGTCTAGCGGGACTCAACGAGCAGTACTTC

J: TRBJ2-7
size: .
V: TRBV6-1
D: TRBD2
CDR3: CASSEAWGGYLAGSYEQYF
DNA: TGTGCCAGCAGTGAAGCGTGGGGGGGCTACCTAGCGGGATCCTACGAGCAGTACTTC

J: TRBJ1-6
size: once
V: TRBV10-1
D: .
CDR3: CASSDRYNSPLHF
DNA: TGCGCCAGCAGTGACAGATATAATTCACCCCTCCACTTT

J: TRBJ1-1
size: .
V: TRBV5-1
D: .
CDR3: CASSSDGRGNEAFF
DNA: TGCGCCAGCAGCTCGGACGGCAGGGGAAACGAAGCTTTCTTT

J: TRBJ1-4
size: .
V: TRBV11-2
D: .
CDR3: CASSSPSGKANEKLFF
DNA: TGTGCCAGCAGCTCCCCCTCGGGGAAAGCTAATGAAAAACTGTTTTTT